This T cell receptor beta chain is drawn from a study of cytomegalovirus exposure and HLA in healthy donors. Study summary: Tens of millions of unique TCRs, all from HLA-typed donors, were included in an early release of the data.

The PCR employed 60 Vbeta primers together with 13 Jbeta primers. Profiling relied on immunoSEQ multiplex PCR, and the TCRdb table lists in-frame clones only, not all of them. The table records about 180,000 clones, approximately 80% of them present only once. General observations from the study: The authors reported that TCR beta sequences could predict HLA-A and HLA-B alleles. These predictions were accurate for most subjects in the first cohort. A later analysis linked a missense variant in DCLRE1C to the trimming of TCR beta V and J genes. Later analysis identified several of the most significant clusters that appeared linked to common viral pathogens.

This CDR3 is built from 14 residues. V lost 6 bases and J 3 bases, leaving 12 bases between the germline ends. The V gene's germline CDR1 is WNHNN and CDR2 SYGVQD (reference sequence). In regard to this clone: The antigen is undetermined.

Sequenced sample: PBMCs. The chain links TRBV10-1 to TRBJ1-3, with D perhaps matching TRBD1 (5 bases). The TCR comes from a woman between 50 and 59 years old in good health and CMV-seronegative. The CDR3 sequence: CASRAGGDGNTIYF. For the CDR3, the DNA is TGCGCCAGCAGAGCCGGGGGAGATGGAAACACCATATATTTT.